These 32 T cell receptor beta chains came from one sample sequenced in a study of blood T cell repertoires in COVID-19. The repertoire was sequenced with immunoSEQ multiplex PCR; TCRdb's copy has only in-frame clones and lacks some. This sample has hundreds of thousands of clones, with almost 90% found just once. Sequenced input: peripheral blood. These receptors came from a woman in her 70s with COVID-19, enrolled during active disease.

This chain joins TRBV5-1 and TRBJ2-5, with 9 bases aligning to TRBD2. J gave up 2 bases and V 0 bases, and 8 bases lay outside the gene matches. Germline-derived CDR1 and CDR2 are SGHRS and YFSETQ. This CDR3 comprises 17 residues. The CDR3 sequence is CASSLGSSSGGQETQYF. The CDR3 DNA sequence: TGCGCCAGCAGCTTGGGGTCGAGTAGCGGGGGACAAGAGACCCAGTACTTC.

This clone was observed a handful of times. The chain employs TRBV9 and TRBJ1-1; D remains ambiguous. This CDR3 comprises 14 residues. V lost 0 bases and J 5 bases, leaving 11 bases between the germline ends. Germline V gene data show CDR1 as SGDLS and CDR2 as YYNGEE. The CDR3 DNA follows: TGTGCCAGCAGCGTAGCTACGACGGAGACTGAAGCTTTCTTT. Protein product: CASSVATTETEAFF.

The chain has TRBV4-1 and TRBJ1-4; D is unresolved. Germline CDR1 and CDR2: MGHRA and YSYEKL. V lost 2 bases, J lost 8 bases, and 15 bases lay in between. There are 15 residues in the CDR3. CDR3 protein: CASSQLAGYYEKLFF. In nucleotides, the CDR3 is TGCGCCAGCAGCCAACTAGCAGGTTACTACGAAAAACTGTTTTTT.

The gene calls are TRBV19 and TRBJ1-2; the match to TRBD1 covers 7 bases. V lost 3 bases and J lost 3; bases outside the gene matches: 4. Germline V CDR1 and CDR2: LNHDA, SQIVND (reference sequence). The CDR3 length is 14 residues. The DNA for the CDR3 is TGTGCCAGTAGTATTTTGGGGACAGACTATGGCTACACCTTC. The encoded protein is CASSILGTDYGYTF.

V is TRBV19 and J is TRBJ1-2; 9 bases match TRBD1. Germline V gene sequence: CDR1 LNHDA, CDR2 SQIVND (reference sequence). The CDR3 runs 14 residues. The ends lost 1 base at V and 6 bases at J; junction bases unmatched: 3. The CDR3 protein is CASSIGTGGDGYTF. The CDR3 DNA sequence: TGTGCCAGTAGTATAGGAACAGGGGGCGATGGCTACACCTTC.

V gene TRBV7-2 combines with J gene TRBJ2-5, with 8 bases matching TRBD2. CDR3 length: 13 amino acids. Germline CDR1 is SGHTA and CDR2 is FQGNSA. With V trimmed by 5 bases and J by 6 bases, 5 bases remained unmatched. The CDR3 protein is CASSPPGGKTQYF. CDR3 DNA: TGTGCCAGCAGCCCCCCGGGGGGGAAGACCCAGTACTTC.

The chain joins TRBV5-1 to TRBJ1-2, with a tentative D call TRBD1 (6 bases). CDR1 and CDR2 from the germline V gene are SGHRS and YFSETQ. The CDR3 is made up of 15 amino acids. Deletions cut 3 bases from V and 2 bases from J, with 14 bases between. The CDR3 DNA is TGCGCCAGCAGCTCCGGACAGCAGATAAACTATGGCTACACCTTC. Its protein product is CASSSGQQINYGYTF.

This chain links TRBV5-8 with TRBJ1-3; 7 nucleotides match TRBD1. CDR1 is SGHTS and CDR2 is YDEGEE in the germline V gene. The CDR3 loop spans 16 amino acids. Unmatched junction bases numbered 15, after V lost 4 bases and J lost 8 bases. CDR3 nucleotide sequence: TGTGCCAGCAGCGGAGAACAGACAGGGTTGGGGCACACCATATATTTT. This translates into CASSGEQTGLGHTIYF.

The rearrangement links TRBV7-2 to TRBJ1-5; 7 positions match TRBD1. Losses at the gene ends were 4 bases for V and 6 bases for J; bases not matched to a gene: 6. The CDR3 extends over 14 amino acids. CDR1 is SGHTA, CDR2 FQGNSA, per germline. CDR3 protein: CASSSRQGIQPQHF. For the CDR3, the DNA is TGTGCCAGCAGCTCTCGACAGGGCATTCAGCCCCAGCATTTT.

The chain uses TRBV9 and TRBJ1-6; TRBD1 aligns across 10 bases. From germline, CDR1 is SGDLS and CDR2 YYNGEE. Trimming at V came to 4 bases and at J to 1 base, leaving 5 bases not matched to a gene. The CDR3 runs to 17 residues. CDR3 sequence: CASSTGTGESYNSPLHF. CDR3 bases: TGTGCCAGCAGCACCGGGACAGGGGAGTCCTATAATTCACCCCTCCACTTT.

The genes are TRBV24-1 and TRBJ1-1, with 7 bases aligning to TRBD1. Per the germline V gene, CDR1 is KGHDR and CDR2 is SFDVKD. The CDR3 sequence is 18 residues long. V dropped 5 bases and J dropped 1; count of bases not matched to a gene: 15. CDR3 nucleotides: TGTGCCACCAGTGTCATGACAGGGCTTTACCCCTGGAACACTGAAGCTTTCTTT. Its translation: CATSVMTGLYPWNTEAFF.

The rearrangement links TRBV7-9 to TRBJ1-6; 7 bases align to TRBD1. Trimming took 4 bases from V and 9 from J; bases not matched to a gene: 6. CDR1 is SEHNR, CDR2 FQNEAQ, per germline (reference sequence). This CDR3 has 14 amino acids. The CDR3 DNA follows: TGTGCCAGCAGCTCGGGACAGCACCCTTCACCCCTCCACTTT. It yields the protein CASSSGQHPSPLHF.

This clone was observed a single time. This chain joins TRBV9 and TRBJ1-5; 8 bases line up with TRBD1. CDR3 length: 14 residues. J lost 2 bases, V lost 3 bases, and 1 base had no gene match. Germline assignment: CDR1 SGDLS and CDR2 YYNGEE. CDR3 sequence (DNA): TGTGCCAGCAGCGGGGGACAGGGCAATCAGCCCCAGCATTTT. The encoded protein is CASSGGQGNQPQHF.

The rearrangement links TRBV5-4 to TRBJ1-2, with D possibly matching TRBD1 (6 bases). Germline loops: CDR1 SGHNT, CDR2 YYREEE (reference sequence). V shed 4 bases and J shed 2 bases, with 9 bases lying between them. This CDR3 is built from 13 residues. As DNA, the CDR3 is TGTGCCAGCAGCCCCGACAGGAACTATGGCTACACCTTC. This codes for CASSPDRNYGYTF.

J is TRBJ1-2 and V is TRBV4-1; 9 nucleotides match TRBD1. Trimming at V came to 0 bases and at J to 4 bases, leaving 9 bases not matched to a gene. Germline CDR1 is MGHRA and CDR2 is YSYEKL. The CDR3 is made up of 17 amino acids. CDR3 protein: CASSQEGGQGIFYGYTF. Written as DNA, the CDR3 is TGCGCCAGCAGCCAAGAAGGTGGACAGGGGATATTCTATGGCTACACCTTC.

The genes are TRBV18 and TRBJ1-1; 7 bases are a match to TRBD1. Per germline, CDR1 KGHSH and CDR2 LQKENI. V lost 4 bases, J lost 3 bases, and 5 bases stayed unmatched. The CDR3 has 14 amino acids. CDR3 sequence reads: CASSRQGTDTEAFF. Written as DNA, the CDR3 is TGTGCCAGCTCACGACAGGGAACAGACACTGAAGCTTTCTTT.

The chain joins TRBV7-8 to TRBJ1-3; D remains unclear. Germline CDR1 SGHVS, CDR2 FQNEAQ. The CDR3 has 14 residues. V dropped 8 bases and J dropped 0 bases, with 11 bases sitting between them. The CDR3 protein is CASSLGSSGNTIYF. CDR3 bases: TGTGCCAGCTCCTTAGGGAGCTCTGGAAACACCATATATTTT.

The CDR3 DNA sequence: TGTGCCAGTAGTTCCCGACAGGGCTACGAGCAGTACTTC. Translation gives CASSSRQGYEQYF. The chain combines TRBV19 with TRBJ2-7, with 7 bases aligning to TRBD1. J lost 3 bases, V lost 5 bases, and 4 bases had no gene match. CDR1 and CDR2 (germline): LNHDA, SQIVND (reference sequence). CDR3 length equals 13 residues.

The chain combines TRBV9 with TRBJ2-3, with D tentatively TRBD2 (7 bases). CDR1 and CDR2 (germline): SGDLS, YYNGEE. The CDR3 has 16 residues. V was trimmed by 1 base and J by 3 bases, leaving 15 bases between them. CDR3: CASSVYEGGATDTQYF. The CDR3 nucleotides are TGTGCCAGCAGCGTATACGAGGGGGGGGCAACAGATACGCAGTATTTT.

V is TRBV3-1 (or the pseudogene TRBV3-2) and J is TRBJ2-2; D gene unclear. The CDR3 has 15 residues. CDR1 is LGHDT, CDR2 YNNKEL, per germline (reference sequence). Trimming stripped 1 base from V and 5 bases from J, with 11 bases between. The CDR3 protein is CASSQAKQWTGELFF. In nucleotides, the CDR3 is TGTGCCAGCAGCCAAGCAAAACAGTGGACCGGGGAGCTGTTTTTT.

The chain has TRBV5-1 and TRBJ1-1; D may be TRBD1 (6 bases). Germline-derived CDR1 and CDR2 are SGHRS and YFSETQ. The V end was cut by 0 bases, the J end by 4 bases, with 13 bases between. The CDR3 spans 15 residues. Here the CDR3 DNA reads TGCGCCAGCAGCTTGGACAGGGTGATGAGCACTGAAGCTTTCTTT. Its translation: CASSLDRVMSTEAFF.

This chain joins TRBV7-8 and TRBJ1-4; 8 bases match TRBD1. J lost 7 bases, V lost 2 bases, and 3 bases had no gene match. The CDR3 is 14 amino acids. The germline CDR1 and CDR2 sequences are SGHVS and FQNEAQ. In nucleotides, the CDR3 is TGTGCCAGCAGCTTAAGCACAGGGGGTGAAAAACTGTTTTTT. It specifies CASSLSTGGEKLFF.

The chain links TRBV3-1 (or the pseudogene TRBV3-2) to TRBJ1-6; D perhaps matches TRBD1 (6 bases). The CDR3 runs to 16 residues. V dropped 1 base and J dropped 6 bases, with 13 bases sitting between them. The V gene's germline CDR1 is LGHDT and CDR2 YNNKEL (reference sequence). DNA for the CDR3: TGTGCCAGCAGCCAAGGCCGGAGCAGGGGTAATTCACCCCTCCACTTT. This encodes CASSQGRSRGNSPLHF.

Concerning this clone: The same CDR3 can be traced to other DNA sequences in this sample. This rearrangement joins TRBV28 to TRBJ1-2, with 7 nucleotides matching TRBD1. This CDR3 spans 13 amino acids. The ends lost 5 bases at V and 2 bases at J; junction bases unmatched: 2. CDR1 is MDHEN and CDR2 is SYDVKM in the germline V gene. Written as DNA, the CDR3 is TGTGCCAGCAGTCAGACAGGGAACTATGGCTACACCTTC. It translates to CASSQTGNYGYTF.

There are a few counts of this clone. The V and J genes are TRBV6-5 and TRBJ2-3; D is uncertain. V lost 7 bases to trimming and J lost 0 bases, with 11 bases between them. The CDR3 loop spans 14 amino acids. From germline, CDR1 is MNHEY and CDR2 SVGAGI. The CDR3 reads CASISLSSTDTQYF. In DNA, the CDR3 is TGTGCCAGCATATCACTCTCTAGCACAGATACGCAGTATTTT.

J is TRBJ1-1 and V is TRBV18; D remains ambiguous. This CDR3 is built from 11 residues. V lost 8 bases and J 5 bases, leaving 9 bases between the germline ends. The germline CDR1 and CDR2 sequences are KGHSH and LQKENI. The CDR3 region has the DNA TGTGCCAGCCTCTCGGGAACTGAAGCTTTCTTT. The encoded protein is CASLSGTEAFF. Using reference TRBV18 and TRBJ1-1 for the parts outside the CDR3, the full variable domain is NAGVMQNPRHLVRRRGQEARLRCSPMKGHSHVYWYRQLPEEGLKFMVYLQKENIIDESGMPKERFSAEFPKEGPSILRIQQVVRGDSAAYFCASLSGTEAFFGQGTRLTVV.

The chain couples TRBV19 to TRBJ2-5, with 7 bases lining up with TRBD1. With V trimmed by 5 bases and J by 5 bases, 14 bases remained unmatched. CDR1 and CDR2 from the germline V gene are LNHDA and SQIVND (reference sequence). The CDR3 covers 16 residues. As DNA, the CDR3 is TGTGCCAGTAGTCTTAGATCAGGGGGAGCGTTGGAGACCCAGTACTTC. It encodes CASSLRSGGALETQYF.

This clone appeared a few times. The chain uses TRBV12-3 or TRBV12-4 and TRBJ2-2; a weak D match, TRBD1 (5 bases). The CDR3 consists of 13 residues. Trimming removed 3 bases from V and 5 bases from J, with 7 bases in between. CDR3 DNA: TGTGCCAGCAGTTTTCAGGGAACCGGGGAGCTGTTTTTT. This translates into CASSFQGTGELFF.

The chain combines TRBV19 with TRBJ1-2, with 7 bases that match TRBD1. The CDR3 is made up of 15 amino acids. Germline trimming cut 0 bases from V and 5 bases from J; bases unmatched to any gene: 6. Germline CDR1 reads LNHDA; CDR2 reads SQIVND (reference sequence). CDR3: CASSIDRQGGYGYTF. The CDR3 DNA is TGTGCCAGTAGTATAGATCGGCAGGGGGGATATGGCTACACCTTC.

The CDR3 DNA reads TGTGCCACCAGTGACTCCGGGACTGGAGGCTACACCTTC. As protein: CATSDSGTGGYTF. The rearrangement links TRBV24-1 to TRBJ1-2; maybe TRBD1 (5 bases). Trimming took 4 bases from V and 8 from J, leaving 13 bases between them. Per germline, CDR1 KGHDR and CDR2 SFDVKD. This CDR3 has 13 residues.

The chain recombines TRBV9 with TRBJ2-2; 10 bases are shared with TRBD1. This CDR3 is built from 16 residues. J gave up 5 bases and V 3 bases, and 7 bases lay outside the gene matches. The germline V gene encodes CDR1 SGDLS and CDR2 YYNGEE. The CDR3 loop reads CASSGDRGRRTGELFF. CDR3 DNA: TGTGCCAGCAGCGGAGACAGGGGGCGGCGAACCGGGGAGCTGTTTTTT.

The chain employs TRBV19 and TRBJ1-2; TRBD1 agrees at 12 bases. The CDR3 covers 17 residues. With 2 bases clipped from V and 2 bases from J, the junction kept 6 bases outside the gene matches. In germline, CDR1 is LNHDA, CDR2 SQIVND (reference sequence). The CDR3 region is CASSIRGTGGANYGYTF. For the CDR3, the DNA is TGTGCCAGTAGTATAAGGGGGACAGGGGGCGCGAACTATGGCTACACCTTC.